The TCR beta chain described here comes from a study of molecular identifiers for immune sequencing clone quantification. Study-level points and caveats: Beyond 20 RNA copies, clones held over 98% of effector molecules, compared with under 1% in naive cells.

The table lists this clonotype with a few counts. The antigen is unknown. From the PCR reads, TCRdb called clonotypes with MiXCR, one entry per CDR3 protein. The data hold some 100,000 distinct CDR3 sequences, with over 30% observed a single time. The CDR3 spans 15 residues. Germline V gene data show CDR1 as MDHEN and CDR2 as SYDVKM. With 4 bases removed from V and 0 bases from J, the gap between germline ends came to 9 bases. This rearrangement joins TRBV28 to TRBJ1-4; D uncertain. What was sequenced was naive CD8+ T cells from blood, with Jurkat cell RNA spiked in. Noted subset: FACS-sorted CD8+CD4-CCR7+CD45RA+ naive T cells. The TCR originated in a human donor in good health. Some libraries in this study had Jurkat cell RNA spiked in. The CDR3 reads CASSWTGSTNEKLFF. DNA for the CDR3: TGTGCCAGCAGTTGGACCGGATCAACTAATGAAAAACTGTTTTTT. Using reference TRBV28 and TRBJ1-4 for the parts outside the CDR3, the full variable domain is DVKVTQSSRYLVKRTGEKVFLECVQDMDHENMFWYRQDPGLGLRLIYFSYDVKMKEKGDIPEGYSVSREKKERFSLILESASTNQTSMYLCASSWTGSTNEKLFFGSGTQLSVL.